The 4 T cell receptor beta chains in this list originate from one sample, sequenced in a study of T cell repertoires in cytomegalovirus infection. What these receptors recognize is not known. TCRdb re-derived calls from the reads in MiXCR, one entry per CDR3 protein. In the table there are hundreds of thousands of distinct CDR3 sequences, 40% to 50% of which are singletons. This sample comprised cultured PBMCs, obtained from culture after CMV antigen stimulation. The receptor set was obtained from a human donor in good health (CMV status not recorded). Some clones in this sample may be carry-over from other donors' samples.

A note on this clonotype: At one end, the junction sequence differs from germline, possibly due to a read error. The V and J genes are TRBV6-2 or TRBV6-3 and TRBJ2-1; no definite D call. The CDR3 has 14 amino acids. Germline assignment: CDR1 MNHEY and CDR2 SVGEGT. The CDR3 region is CASSLRPPVPTPVF. The CDR3 nucleotides read TGTGCCAGCAGTCTCCGGCCCCCAGTCCCCACCCCGGTCTTC.

The V gene is TRBV6-1, the J gene TRBJ1-3; D unresolved. This CDR3 has 13 residues. The V and J ends lost 8 bases and 2 bases respectively, with 10 bases between them. The germline gives CDR1 MNHNS, CDR2 SASEGT. The CDR3 reads CASCGAAGNTIYF. CDR3 nucleotides: TGTGCCAGCTGTGGAGCGGCTGGAAACACCATATATTTT.

This clonotype appeared a single time. The CDR3 DNA is TGTGCCACCAGCAGAGAGGAAGGGTGGGGTGGCTACACCTTC. This translates into CATSREEGWGGYTF. This rearrangement joins TRBV15 to TRBJ1-2; D remains unclear. Germline V gene lookup returns CDR1 LNHNV and CDR2 YYDKDF (reference sequence). Trimming pared 0 bases from V and 7 bases from J, leaving 12 bases between. CDR3 size: 14 residues.

This rearrangement joins TRBV6-6 to TRBJ2-3; 11 nucleotides align to TRBD2. Trimming removed 0 bases from V and 3 bases from J; junction bases left unmatched: 8. The CDR3 contains 18 residues. Germline V gene sequence: CDR1 MNHNY, CDR2 SVGAGI (reference sequence). The CDR3 DNA reads as TGTGCCAGCAGTTACTCGGATACTAGCGGGGGCAAAACAGATACGCAGTATTTT. The encoded protein is CASSYSDTSGGKTDTQYF.